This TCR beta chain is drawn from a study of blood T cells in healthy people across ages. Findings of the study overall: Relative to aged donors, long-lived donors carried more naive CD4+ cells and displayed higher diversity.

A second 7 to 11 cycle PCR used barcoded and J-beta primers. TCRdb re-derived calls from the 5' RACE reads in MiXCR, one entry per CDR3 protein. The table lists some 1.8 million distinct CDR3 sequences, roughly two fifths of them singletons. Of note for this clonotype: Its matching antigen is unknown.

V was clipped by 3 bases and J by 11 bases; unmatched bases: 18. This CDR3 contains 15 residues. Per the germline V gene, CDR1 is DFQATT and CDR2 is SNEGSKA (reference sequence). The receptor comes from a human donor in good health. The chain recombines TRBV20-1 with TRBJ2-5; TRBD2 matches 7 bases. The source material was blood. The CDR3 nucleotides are TGCAGTGCTAGCCGACTAGCCCACTCCTACAATGAGCAGTACTTC. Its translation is CSASRLAHSYNEQYF.